This T cell receptor (beta chain) was recorded in a study of T cell responses to AZD1222 COVID-19 vaccine. Trimming removed 1 base at V and 8 bases at J, with 11 bases between. This CDR3 region has 13 residues. Germline CDR1 SEHNR, CDR2 FQNEAQ (reference sequence). The method was immunoSEQ multiplex PCR; TCRdb's version includes in-frame clones alone and lacks a portion of them. The sample lists around 130,000 clones, around 83% occurring once. As concerns this clone: Its antigen is unidentified.

Overall study findings and caveats: Among those given AZD1222, only 6 or 7 were seropositive at baseline. Mapped onto spike, vaccine-associated CD4 TCRs spanned it and were dominant at 160-218 and 743-854.

The gene calls are TRBV7-9 and TRBJ1-1, with D unresolved. The receptor's source is an adult in good health. This specimen was peripheral blood, taken on day 0 of AZD1222 vaccination. The CDR3 is CASSLDPLWEAFF. CDR3 sequence (DNA): TGTGCCAGCAGCTTAGACCCCTTGTGGGAAGCTTTCTTT.